One sample yielded the 26 T cell receptor beta chains listed below, sequenced in a study of shared T cell receptors in the human thymus. Sequencing used immunoSEQ multiplex PCR; TCRdb keeps in-frame clones, though not all of them. The sample lists hundreds of thousands of clones; 70% to 90% were seen once. This same sample was also part of a study on human thymus T cells.

Material: thymocytes. These TCRs come from a girl in the first two years of life with a congenital heart defect.

The chain links TRBV5-1 to TRBJ1-1, with 7 bases that match TRBD1. V shed 4 bases, J shed 1 base, and the junction held 13 bases outside the gene matches. CDR1 SGHRS and CDR2 YFSETQ come from the germline V gene. CDR3 size: 17 residues. The CDR3 loop is CASSIKRQGRANTEAFF. In nucleotides, the CDR3 is TGCGCCAGCAGCATTAAGAGACAGGGAAGGGCGAACACTGAAGCTTTCTTT.

The gene calls are TRBV5-4 and TRBJ1-3, with 7 bases lining up with TRBD1. V shed 3 bases and J 2 bases; nucleotides not matched to a gene: 5. Germline V gives CDR1 SGHNT, CDR2 YYREEE (reference sequence). The CDR3 runs 15 residues. Written as DNA, the CDR3 is TGTGCCAGCAGCTACGACAGGGTAACTGGAAACACCATATATTTT. Translation gives CASSYDRVTGNTIYF.

This clone appeared a single time. The chain joins TRBV4-1 to TRBJ1-5; no definite D call. The germline CDR1 and CDR2 sequences are MGHRA and YSYEKL. The CDR3 totals 17 residues. V lost 1 base to trimming and J lost 2 bases, with 15 bases between them. The CDR3 is CASSQVGGAGGNQPQHF. The CDR3, as DNA: TGCGCCAGCAGCCAAGTTGGAGGTGCAGGAGGCAATCAGCCCCAGCATTTT.

The genes are TRBV6-5 and TRBJ1-1; 7 bases map to TRBD1. The V and J ends lost 6 bases and 5 bases, in that order; junction bases with no gene match: 12. Germline lookup yields CDR1 MNHEY and CDR2 SVGAGI. The CDR3 extends over 15 amino acids. The CDR3 is CASSPSRGRLTEAFF. CDR3 nucleotide sequence: TGTGCCAGCAGCCCCTCGAGGGGGCGACTAACTGAAGCTTTCTTT.

The chain combines TRBV27 with TRBJ2-7; 10 positions match TRBD1. The CDR3 has 17 residues. CDR1 and CDR2 (germline): MNHEY, SMNVEV (reference sequence). The V gene end was trimmed by 7 bases and the J gene end by 5 bases; junction bases not matched to a gene: 17. The CDR3 DNA is TGTGCCAGCACCAATCTGTCCCCCAAGGGACAGGGGCACGAGCAGTACTTC. Translating gives CASTNLSPKGQGHEQYF.

The V and J genes are TRBV5-6 and TRBJ2-1, with 14 bases fitting TRBD2. V shed 2 bases and J 5 bases; nucleotides not matched to a gene: 3. CDR3 length equals 16 residues. Germline CDR1 reads SGHDT; CDR2 reads YYEEEE. CDR3 protein: CASSFRLAGGNNEQFF. DNA for the CDR3: TGTGCCAGCAGCTTCCGACTAGCGGGGGGGAACAATGAGCAGTTCTTC.

This clone turned up a few times. The CDR3 sequence is CASSLAGRGETQYF. For the CDR3, the DNA is TGTGCCAGCAGCTTAGCGGGGCGCGGAGAGACCCAGTACTTC. The V and J genes are TRBV7-9 and TRBJ2-5, with a tentative D call TRBD1 (5 bases). Germline V lookup: CDR1 SEHNR, CDR2 FQNEAQ (reference sequence). V was cut by 0 bases and J by 4 bases, with 9 bases left in between. CDR3 length: 14 residues. The variable domain in full, completed from reference TRBV7-9 and TRBJ2-5, reads DTGVSQNPRHKITKRGQNVTFRCDPISEHNRLYWYRQTLGQGPEFLTYFQNEAQLEKSRLLSDRFSAERPKGSFSTLEIQRTEQGDSAMYLCASSLAGRGETQYFGPGTRLLVL.

This clone was found once. J is TRBJ2-7 and V is TRBV5-1, with TRBD1 as a possible D gene (6 bases). The CDR3 runs to 17 residues. Trimming cost V 4 bases and J 1 base, with 21 bases left between them. The germline V gene encodes CDR1 SGHRS and CDR2 YFSETQ. For the CDR3, the DNA is TGCGCCAGCAGCCCCCGTCATACCGGGACAACGTCCTACGAGCAGTACTTC. Protein: CASSPRHTGTTSYEQYF.

The chain joins TRBV19 to TRBJ1-4; 7 positions agree with TRBD1. In germline, CDR1 is LNHDA, CDR2 SQIVND (reference sequence). The ends lost 4 bases at V and 0 bases at J; junction bases unmatched: 5. This CDR3 spans 16 amino acids. Written as DNA, the CDR3 is TGTGCCAGTAGTACCCGCCAGGGGGCAACTAATGAAAAACTGTTTTTT. As protein: CASSTRQGATNEKLFF.

The genes are TRBV7-8 and TRBJ2-7, with D unclear. CDR1 SGHVS and CDR2 FQNEAQ come from the germline V gene. The V and J ends lost 5 bases and 2 bases respectively, with 10 bases between them. CDR3 length: 13 residues. The CDR3 sequence is CASSHVGPYEQYF. CDR3 in DNA: TGTGCCAGCAGCCACGTTGGGCCCTACGAGCAGTACTTC.

This sequence joins TRBV28 and TRBJ2-7; the D gene is possibly TRBD2 (7 bases). The V and J ends lost 5 bases and 1 base respectively, with 21 bases between them. This CDR3 has 17 amino acids. Germline CDR1 MDHEN, CDR2 SYDVKM. CDR3 region: CASSPLGGAERSYEQYF. CDR3 nucleotides: TGTGCCAGCAGTCCATTGGGGGGGGCCGAAAGATCCTACGAGCAGTACTTC.

The J gene is TRBJ1-1, the V gene TRBV18; weak D call: TRBD1 (5 bases). Trimming cost V 0 bases and J 5 bases, with 7 bases left between them. CDR3 size: 13 residues. Germline loops: CDR1 KGHSH, CDR2 LQKENI. The CDR3 spells CASSPPGQTEAFF. In DNA form, the CDR3 reads TGTGCCAGCTCACCACCGGGGCAGACTGAAGCTTTCTTT.

This sequence joins TRBV5-1 and TRBJ2-1, with D tentatively TRBD1 (6 bases). CDR1 and CDR2 from the germline V gene are SGHRS and YFSETQ. The CDR3 is 17 residues long. Trimming pared 4 bases from V and 5 bases from J, leaving 22 bases between. The DNA of the CDR3 is TGCGCCAGCAGCCCGATATCCCCAGGGGATGAGGACAATGAGCAGTTCTTC. Translation gives CASSPISPGDEDNEQFF.

This clone has a single count. The V gene is TRBV6-5, the J gene TRBJ2-3; D not resolved. The V gene lost 2 bases and the J gene lost 0 bases, with 12 bases spanning the gap. Germline CDR1 and CDR2: MNHEY and SVGAGI. This CDR3 region has 16 residues. CDR3 in amino acids: CASSYKDTASTDTQYF. The CDR3 coding sequence is TGTGCCAGCAGTTACAAAGACACAGCTAGCACAGATACGCAGTATTTT.

This chain connects TRBV9 to TRBJ1-5; D might be TRBD1 (6 bases). CDR1 is SGDLS and CDR2 is YYNGEE in the germline V gene. This CDR3 has 15 amino acids. Trimming removed 3 bases from V and 1 base from J, with 11 bases in between. This CDR3 is CASSALGASNQPQHF. The CDR3 DNA reads TGTGCCAGCAGCGCCTTGGGGGCGAGCAATCAGCCCCAGCATTTT.

The rearrangement links TRBV19 to TRBJ1-1; D perhaps matches TRBD1 (5 bases). The V and J ends lost 5 bases and 8 bases respectively, with 18 bases between them. CDR1 and CDR2 from the germline V gene are LNHDA and SQIVND (reference sequence). CDR3 size: 14 residues. The CDR3 coding sequence is TGTGCCAGTAGTTTCCTTGGGGCCCGCAGGGAAGCTTTCTTT. Residues: CASSFLGARREAFF.

J is TRBJ1-6 and V is TRBV28; 7 positions agree with TRBD1. Germline CDR1 MDHEN, CDR2 SYDVKM. J was trimmed by 16 bases and V by 4 bases; bases with no gene match: 16. The CDR3 consists of 15 residues. For the CDR3, the DNA is TGTGCCAGCAGTTATCAACACCGGACAGGCCGACTGCTCCACTTT. This sequence encodes CASSYQHRTGRLLHF. Together with reference TRBV28 and TRBJ1-6, the CDR3 gives the full variable domain: DVKVTQSSRYLVKRTGEKVFLECVQDMDHENMFWYRQDPGLGLRLIYFSYDVKMKEKGDIPEGYSVSREKKERFSLILESASTNQTSMYLCASSYQHRTGRLLHFGNGTRLTVT.

The rearrangement uses TRBV4-3 and TRBJ1-6; 7 positions agree with TRBD1. Per the germline V gene, CDR1 is LGHNA and CDR2 is YSLEER. J was trimmed by 14 bases and V by 3 bases; bases with no gene match: 10. The CDR3 runs 14 residues. The CDR3 is CASSQGQPPEALHF. DNA for the CDR3: TGCGCCAGCAGCCAGGGACAGCCCCCCGAGGCCCTCCACTTT.

The V and J genes are TRBV5-4 and TRBJ1-2; D remains unclear. V shed 0 bases and J shed 4 bases, with 13 bases lying between them. The length of the CDR3 is 15 residues. Germline assignment: CDR1 SGHNT and CDR2 YYREEE (reference sequence). The CDR3 is CASSLENEELYGYTF. The CDR3 nucleotides are TGTGCCAGCAGCTTGGAGAACGAAGAACTCTATGGCTACACCTTC.

This clone is a singleton in its sample. This chain connects TRBV7-2 to TRBJ2-7; D remains ambiguous. Germline V CDR1 and CDR2: SGHTA, FQGNSA. The V end was cut by 1 base, the J end by 3 bases, with 7 bases between. The length of the CDR3 is 13 residues. In nucleotides, the CDR3 is TGTGCCAGCAGCTTAGGCCAGGACTACGAGCAGTACTTC. Translated: CASSLGQDYEQYF.

V usage is TRBV28 and J usage is TRBJ2-7; 10 positions match TRBD1. The V gene end was trimmed by 5 bases and the J gene end by 2 bases; junction bases not matched to a gene: 6. The CDR3 runs to 15 residues. The germline CDR1 and CDR2 sequences are MDHEN and SYDVKM. CDR3: CASSLGQGWPYEQYF. CDR3 nucleotide sequence: TGTGCCAGCAGTCTGGGACAGGGGTGGCCCTACGAGCAGTACTTC.

The chain couples TRBV7-3 to TRBJ1-5; 10 bases line up with TRBD1. Trimming cost V 9 bases and J 2 bases; bases outside gene matches: 7. The V gene's germline CDR1 is SGHTA and CDR2 FQGTGA. The CDR3 spans 15 residues. The CDR3 DNA reads TGTGCCAGACCGGGACAGGGGTTTCGCAATCAGCCCCAGCATTTT. Amino acid sequence: CARPGQGFRNQPQHF.

The rearrangement joins TRBV5-1 to TRBJ1-2; D not resolved. This CDR3 spans 14 amino acids. Germline V gives CDR1 SGHRS, CDR2 YFSETQ. V lost 1 base to trimming and J lost 4 bases, with 11 bases between them. This chain's CDR3 is CASSLRNGIYGYTF. Written as DNA, the CDR3 is TGCGCCAGCAGCTTGAGGAACGGGATCTATGGCTACACCTTC.

V and J are TRBV25-1 and TRBJ1-6, with 8 positions matching TRBD1. Germline values: CDR1 MGHDK, CDR2 SYGVNS. V was clipped by 8 bases and J by 7 bases; unmatched bases: 7. CDR3 size: 14 residues. The CDR3 here is CASQGGQDNSPLHF. The CDR3, as DNA: TGTGCCAGCCAAGGGGGACAGGACAATTCACCCCTCCACTTT.

The chain recombines TRBV28 with TRBJ1-1, with a possible D match to TRBD1 (6 bases). CDR3 length: 15 amino acids. Germline lookup yields CDR1 MDHEN and CDR2 SYDVKM. The ends were cut back, 5 bases at V and 1 base at J, with 14 bases in the middle. The CDR3: CASSHYGGRNTEAFF. The CDR3 DNA follows: TGTGCCAGCAGTCACTACGGGGGGCGGAACACTGAAGCTTTCTTT.

V is TRBV15 and J is TRBJ1-2, with D maybe TRBD1 (5 bases). Germline loops: CDR1 LNHNV, CDR2 YYDKDF (reference sequence). Trimming pared 0 bases from V and 6 bases from J, leaving 8 bases between. The CDR3 spans 13 residues. CDR3 nucleotide sequence: TGTGCCACCAGCAGAGAAGGCAGGGATGGCTACACCTTC. The encoded protein is CATSREGRDGYTF. The full variable domain, rest sourced from reference TRBV15 and TRBJ1-2, is DAMVIQNPRYQVTQFGKPVTLSCSQTLNHNVMYWYQQKSSQAPKLLFHYYDKDFNNEADTPDNFQSRRPNTSFCFLDIRSPGLGDTAMYLCATSREGRDGYTFGSGTRLTVV.